Listed below are T cell receptor beta chains from one sample, sequenced in a study of cytomegalovirus exposure and HLA in healthy donors. Libraries were prepared by immunoSEQ multiplex PCR; TCRdb keeps only in-frame clonotypes and omits some of them. Of about 140,000 clones detected, approximately 80% appear once; the ten largest clones hold about 3%. The sequencing sample was made of PBMCs. These receptors were obtained from a male donor in good health and CMV-seronegative. The CDR3 runs from the conserved cysteine through the conserved F or W. The order of the fields is CDR3 DNA, CDR3 protein, D gene, V gene, clone size, J gene. A D gene is named only where the DNA matches it firmly. The size field is filled for only some rows; it gives once, few, many or a size class.

DNA: TGTGCCAGTCAAGGGACACCCGCCAACGAGCAGTACTTC
CDR3: CASQGTPANEQYF
D: -
V: TRBV19
size: -
J: TRBJ2-7

DNA: TGTGCCAGCAGCAAACTAGCGGGAGTGTCAGATACGCAGTATTTT
CDR3: CASSKLAGVSDTQYF
D: TRBD2
V: TRBV7-9
size: -
J: TRBJ2-3

DNA: TGTTCCAGCACACAGGCCAGGGGACGTTCCTACAATGAGCAGTTCTTC
CDR3: CSSTQARGRSYNEQFF
D: -
V: TRBV7-9
size: -
J: TRBJ2-1

DNA: TGCGCCAGCAGTGAGAGGGGGACTAGCGGGAAGTACAATGAGCAGTTCTTC
CDR3: CASSERGTSGKYNEQFF
D: TRBD2
V: TRBV10-1
size: -
J: TRBJ2-1

DNA: TGTGCCACCGGGGGGACAGGCGTGAACACTGAAGCTTTCTTT
CDR3: CATGGTGVNTEAFF
D: TRBD1
V: TRBV2
size: -
J: TRBJ1-1

DNA: TGTGCCAGCAGTCCTACCCGAGAGACCCAGTACTTC
CDR3: CASSPTRETQYF
D: -
V: TRBV6-6
size: -
J: TRBJ2-5

DNA: TGTGCCAGCCGTAGGCGGGGGGGCTACGAGCAGTACTTC
CDR3: CASRRRGGYEQYF
D: TRBD2
V: TRBV6-6
size: -
J: TRBJ2-7

DNA: TGTGCCAGCAGCCCCATCGGCTACGAGCAGTACTTC
CDR3: CASSPIGYEQYF
D: -
V: TRBV2
size: -
J: TRBJ2-7

DNA: TGTGCCAGCAGCTTTCTCCGGGGCGGGAGAAGGTCCAATGAGCAGTTCTTC
CDR3: CASSFLRGGRRSNEQFF
D: TRBD2
V: TRBV11-2
size: -
J: TRBJ2-1

DNA: TGTGCCAGCAGCCAAGATTCCAGGGGCGATGGCTACACCTTC
CDR3: CASSQDSRGDGYTF
D: -
V: TRBV4-2
size: -
J: TRBJ1-2

DNA: TGTGCCAGCAGCACGTGGACAGACTCCCTCTATGGCTACACCTTC
CDR3: CASSTWTDSLYGYTF
D: -
V: TRBV5-5
size: -
J: TRBJ1-2

DNA: TGTGCCAGCTCACCACTAGATGACAGGGCCCACTACAATGAGCAGTTCTTC
CDR3: CASSPLDDRAHYNEQFF
D: TRBD1
V: TRBV18
size: once
J: TRBJ2-1

DNA: TGTGCCAGCAGAAAATCAAGGGACAGGGATAGCTATGGCTACACCTTC
CDR3: CASRKSRDRDSYGYTF
D: TRBD1
V: TRBV28
size: few
J: TRBJ1-2

DNA: TGTGCCAGCAGCTTATTTCCGGGGTCAAATCAGCCCCAGCATTTT
CDR3: CASSLFPGSNQPQHF
D: -
V: TRBV7-2
size: -
J: TRBJ1-5

DNA: TGTGCCCGGAGTGTTGCCGGGACAGGTGACGGCTACACCTTC
CDR3: CARSVAGTGDGYTF
D: TRBD1
V: TRBV30
size: -
J: TRBJ1-2

DNA: TGTGCCAGCAGCCCCCGGACAGGGGGGTATGAGACCCAGTACTTC
CDR3: CASSPRTGGYETQYF
D: TRBD1
V: TRBV28
size: few
J: TRBJ2-5

DNA: TGTGCCAGCAGCTTAGATGGGACTAGCGGGAGCGAGCAGTACTTC
CDR3: CASSLDGTSGSEQYF
D: TRBD2
V: TRBV7-3
size: -
J: TRBJ2-7

DNA: TGTGCCAGCAGCGCAACTCGGACAGGGGAAGCTTTCTTT
CDR3: CASSATRTGEAFF
D: TRBD1
V: TRBV11-3
size: -
J: TRBJ1-1

DNA: TGTGCCAGCAGTTCTAACAGGGGCCCCATCTACGAGCAGTACTTC
CDR3: CASSSNRGPIYEQYF
D: TRBD1
V: TRBV28
size: -
J: TRBJ2-7

DNA: TGTGCCAGCAGCAACATGGGTCTAGCGGGTTTGTCATATACGCAGTATTTT
CDR3: CASSNMGLAGLSYTQYF
D: TRBD2
V: TRBV11-1
size: once
J: TRBJ2-3

DNA: TGTGCCAGCGAAGTTGGACAGGTTGAGACTAGCACAGATACGCAGTATTTT
CDR3: CASEVGQVETSTDTQYF
D: TRBD1
V: TRBV5-6
size: -
J: TRBJ2-3

DNA: TGTGCCAGCAGCGGACCCCGTCGGGAGAAGGAGACCCAGTACTTC
CDR3: CASSGPRREKETQYF
D: -
V: TRBV7-9
size: once
J: TRBJ2-5

DNA: TGTGCCAGTAGTATCGCTAGCGGTCGGTCCTACGAGCAGTACTTC
CDR3: CASSIASGRSYEQYF
D: TRBD2
V: TRBV19
size: -
J: TRBJ2-7

DNA: TGTGCCAGCACCGGGACAGGGGCACCCAATGAGCAGTTCTTC
CDR3: CASTGTGAPNEQFF
D: TRBD1
V: TRBV10-3
size: -
J: TRBJ2-1

DNA: TGTGCCAGCTTCCAGGGATTCAATCAGCCCCAGCATTTT
CDR3: CASFQGFNQPQHF
D: -
V: TRBV6-6
size: few
J: TRBJ1-5

DNA: TGTGCCAGCAGCTTGCAGTTGCTCGAAAACATTCAGTACTTC
CDR3: CASSLQLLENIQYF
D: -
V: TRBV7-9
size: few
J: TRBJ2-4

DNA: TGTGCCAGTAGTATTCAGGGGGCAGGGGATACGCAGTATTTT
CDR3: CASSIQGAGDTQYF
D: TRBD1
V: TRBV19
size: -
J: TRBJ2-3

DNA: TGTGCCAGTTCGGGGGAACACGGGACAGGGTACACCGGGGAGCTGTTTTTT
CDR3: CASSGEHGTGYTGELFF
D: TRBD1
V: TRBV19
size: -
J: TRBJ2-2

DNA: TGTGCCAGCAATATACAGGCGACCTATAATTCACCCCTCCACTTT
CDR3: CASNIQATYNSPLHF
D: -
V: TRBV6-1
size: -
J: TRBJ1-6

DNA: TGCGCCAGCAACCGACAGGGGCTGGGTAATGAGCAGTTCTTC
CDR3: CASNRQGLGNEQFF
D: TRBD1
V: TRBV5-1
size: -
J: TRBJ2-1